This T cell receptor (beta chain) originates from a study of T cell repertoires in cytomegalovirus infection. TCRdb passed the reads through MiXCR, listing each CDR3 protein once. Of about 920,000 distinct CDR3 sequences in the sample, approximately 31% were seen once. As to this clonotype: Its antigen is undetermined.

The CDR3 contains 15 residues. V was trimmed by 5 bases and J by 4 bases, leaving 17 bases between them. Germline V lookup: CDR1 MNHEY, CDR2 SMNVEV (reference sequence). The clonotype originates from a human donor in good health (CMV status not recorded). Some clones in this sample may be carry-over from other donors' samples. This material consisted of cultured CD8+ T cells from PBMCs, taken from culture after CMV antigen stimulation. This chain links TRBV27 with TRBJ1-1; no firm D call. The CDR3, as DNA: TGTGCCAGCAGTGATAGGGTAATCCAGGTCACTGAAGCTTTCTTT. It yields the protein CASSDRVIQVTEAFF.